Presented here are 31 T cell receptor beta chains from one specimen sequenced in a study of cytomegalovirus exposure and HLA in healthy donors. A multiplex PCR was run with 60 Vbeta primers and 13 Jbeta primers. The protocol was immunoSEQ multiplex PCR, while the TCRdb copy is restricted to in-frame clones and leaves out a portion. Reported are about 210,000 clones; the ten largest clones contain roughly 0.89%. Sequenced input: PBMCs. Receptors originate from a woman in her twenties or thirties in good health and CMV-seropositive.

The rearrangement uses TRBV19 and TRBJ2-3; 7 positions agree with TRBD1. Germline lookup yields CDR1 LNHDA and CDR2 SQIVND (reference sequence). After removal of 7 bases from V and 2 bases from J, the junction contained 12 bases not matched to a gene. The CDR3 covers 16 residues. This CDR3 reads CASTAGQAAYTDTQYF. CDR3 nucleotide sequence: TGTGCCAGTACTGCAGGACAGGCCGCCTACACAGATACGCAGTATTTT.

V and J are TRBV18 and TRBJ1-4; no definite D call. CDR1 is KGHSH and CDR2 is LQKENI in the germline V gene. V was pared by 4 bases and J by 8 bases, with 23 bases between. This CDR3 is built from 17 residues. The CDR3 sequence: CASSHLLVSGEGEKLFF. The CDR3 DNA sequence: TGTGCCAGCTCACACCTCTTGGTGAGCGGCGAAGGAGAAAAACTGTTTTTT.

This sequence joins TRBV7-8 and TRBJ2-1; TRBD2 agrees at 7 bases. The CDR3 runs to 18 residues. CDR1 is SGHVS and CDR2 is FQNEAQ in the germline V gene. Germline trimming cut 0 bases from V and 4 bases from J; bases unmatched to any gene: 12. CDR3 in amino acids: CASSLALRGGSLYNEQFF. The CDR3 nucleotides are TGTGCCAGCAGCTTAGCGTTGCGCGGGGGTTCCCTATACAATGAGCAGTTCTTC.

The CDR3 loop reads CASSLQGAADTQYF. The CDR3 DNA reads as TGTGCCAGCAGCTTACAAGGGGCCGCAGATACGCAGTATTTT. The rearrangement joins TRBV11-1 to TRBJ2-3; weak D call: TRBD1 (5 bases). This CDR3 is built from 14 residues. Trimming shortened V by 2 bases and J by 4 bases, and 10 bases separated the two germline ends. The germline gives CDR1 SGHAT, CDR2 FQDESV (reference sequence).

This chain joins TRBV28 and TRBJ2-5, with a possible D match to TRBD1 (5 bases). CDR1 is MDHEN and CDR2 is SYDVKM in the germline V gene. This CDR3 has 12 amino acids. The CDR3, as DNA: TGTGTCTCGCAGGGCATCCAAGAGACCCAGTACTTC. This gives the protein CVSQGIQETQYF.

This rearrangement joins TRBV7-2 to TRBJ2-1, with TRBD2 matching over 8 bases. The V gene's germline CDR1 is SGHTA and CDR2 FQGNSA. The CDR3 length is 14 residues. V trimming: 5 bases; J trimming: 4 bases; junction bases outside the gene matches: 4. In nucleotides, the CDR3 is TGTGCCAGCAGCCTAGGACTAGCTTACAATGAGCAGTTCTTC. Protein: CASSLGLAYNEQFF.

The chain is built from TRBV7-2 and TRBJ2-5; a weak D match, TRBD2 (5 bases). V dropped 6 bases and J dropped 4 bases, with 12 bases sitting between them. The CDR3 is 13 amino acids. The germline gives CDR1 SGHTA, CDR2 FQGNSA. The CDR3 sequence: CASRGATRETQYF. The CDR3 DNA is TGTGCCAGCAGGGGAGCGACGAGAGAGACCCAGTACTTC.

The chain recombines TRBV30 with TRBJ1-3; tentatively, D is TRBD1 (5 bases). V lost 4 bases, J lost 4 bases, and 11 bases lay in between. CDR1 and CDR2 from the germline V gene are GTSNPN and SVGIG (reference sequence). The CDR3 covers 13 residues. This CDR3 is CAWTGLSGNTIYF. The DNA for the CDR3 is TGTGCCTGGACGGGACTCTCGGGAAACACCATATATTTT.

The J gene is TRBJ1-1, the V gene TRBV7-2, with TRBD1 matching over 7 bases. Losses at the gene ends were 1 base for V and 4 bases for J; bases not matched to a gene: 3. Germline assignment: CDR1 SGHTA and CDR2 FQGNSA. The CDR3 contains 14 residues. The CDR3 region is CASSLGSGGTEAFF. CDR3 coding DNA: TGTGCCAGCAGCTTAGGTTCAGGGGGCACTGAAGCTTTCTTT. Full variable domain (rest looked up from reference TRBV7-2 and TRBJ1-1): GAGVSQSPSNKVTEKGKDVELRCDPISGHTALYWYRQSLGQGLEFLIYFQGNSAPDKSGLPSDRFSAERTGGSVSTLTIQRTQQEDSAVYLCASSLGSGGTEAFFGQGTRLTVV.

The chain employs TRBV5-1 and TRBJ2-5, with D uncertain. Between the trimmed V and J ends, which lost 4 bases and 0 bases, there was a span of 7 bases. Germline V gives CDR1 SGHRS, CDR2 YFSETQ. The CDR3 totals 13 residues. This chain's CDR3 is CASSPQNQETQYF. The CDR3 nucleotides read TGCGCCAGCAGCCCCCAGAACCAAGAGACCCAGTACTTC.

The chain recombines TRBV7-6 with TRBJ1-1; D not resolved. Looked up from germline, CDR1 is SGHVS and CDR2 is FNYEAQ. V was clipped by 2 bases and J by 5 bases, with 12 bases between them. The CDR3 covers 14 residues. The CDR3 sequence: CASSLKGGETEAFF. In DNA form, the CDR3 reads TGTGCCAGCAGCTTAAAAGGTGGGGAGACTGAAGCTTTCTTT.

The chain couples TRBV15 to TRBJ2-5, with unresolved D. The last part of the DNA fits TRBJ2-7 better; the J call may be wrong. The germline V gene encodes CDR1 LNHNV and CDR2 YYDKDF (reference sequence). The CDR3 totals 13 residues. The CDR3 DNA sequence: TGTGCCACCAGCCTGGCTACCAACTACGAGCAGTACTTC. It specifies CATSLATNYEQYF.

V is TRBV30 and J is TRBJ2-1; 7 bases align to TRBD1. J gave up 3 bases and V 3 bases, and 11 bases lay outside the gene matches. From germline, CDR1 is GTSNPN and CDR2 SVGIG (reference sequence). The CDR3 is made up of 16 amino acids. CDR3 region: CAWRLLRTGVYNEQFF. The DNA of the CDR3 is TGTGCCTGGAGACTCCTGCGGACAGGAGTCTACAATGAGCAGTTCTTC.

The V and J genes are TRBV11-2 and TRBJ2-5; 10 nucleotides line up with TRBD1. V shed 1 base and J 3 bases; nucleotides not matched to a gene: 8. The CDR3 is 17 residues long. Germline V lookup: CDR1 SGHAT, CDR2 FQNNGV. The CDR3 region is CASSLGWTGGFKETQYF. The CDR3 DNA sequence: TGTGCCAGCAGCTTAGGTTGGACAGGGGGATTCAAAGAGACCCAGTACTTC.

This rearrangement joins TRBV5-6 to TRBJ2-7, with a weak D call TRBD1 (5 bases). This CDR3 is built from 16 residues. V gave up 0 bases and J gave up 7 bases, with 20 bases separating them. Germline V gene data show CDR1 as SGHDT and CDR2 as YYEEEE. CDR3 residues: CASSLALMWGQREQYF. The CDR3, as DNA: TGTGCCAGCAGCTTGGCCCTCATGTGGGGCCAGCGAGAGCAGTACTTC. The entire variable domain, with the rest obtained from reference TRBV5-6 and TRBJ2-7, is as follows: DAGVTQSPTHLIKTRGQQVTLRCSPKSGHDTVSWYQQALGQGPQFIFQYYEEEERQRGNFPDRFSGHQFPNYSSELNVNALLLGDSALYLCASSLALMWGQREQYFGPGTRLTVT.

This chain uses TRBV6-1 with TRBJ1-4, with D hard to call. The CDR3 contains 11 residues. V was cut by 6 bases and J by 5 bases, with 4 bases left in between. Germline V gene data show CDR1 as MNHNS and CDR2 as SASEGT. The chain's CDR3 is CASRQNEKLFF. Here the CDR3 DNA reads TGTGCCAGCAGGCAGAATGAAAAACTGTTTTTT.

CDR3 residues: CASSISGQGAYNEQFF. CDR3 DNA sequence: TGTGCCAGTAGTATTTCGGGACAGGGGGCCTACAATGAGCAGTTCTTC. The genes are TRBV19 and TRBJ2-1; 11 bases agree with TRBD1. The CDR3 has 16 amino acids. Per the germline V gene, CDR1 is LNHDA and CDR2 is SQIVND (reference sequence). The V segment lost 3 bases and the J segment 2 bases; nucleotides outside the gene matches: 3.

The chain joins TRBV7-2 to TRBJ2-7; maybe TRBD1 (5 bases). This CDR3 region has 13 residues. Germline loops: CDR1 SGHTA, CDR2 FQGNSA. Trimming left V 3 bases short and J 5 bases short, with 11 bases between. The CDR3 reads CASSFKTDHEQYF. CDR3 nucleotides: TGTGCCAGCAGCTTCAAGACAGACCACGAGCAGTACTTC.

This rearrangement joins TRBV5-5 to TRBJ2-5, with 9 nucleotides matching TRBD1. Germline V gives CDR1 SGHKS, CDR2 YYEKEE (reference sequence). V lost 1 base to trimming and J lost 1 base; unmatched junction nucleotides: 8. The CDR3 totals 17 residues. CDR3 sequence (DNA): TGTGCCAGCAGCTTGCCCGGGACAGGGTTTAGCCAAGAGACCCAGTACTTC. This gives the protein CASSLPGTGFSQETQYF.

The V gene is TRBV6-5, the J gene TRBJ2-5, with D perhaps TRBD1 (5 bases). The end of the DNA fits TRBJ2-7 better, so the J call may be wrong. CDR1 and CDR2 from the germline V gene are MNHEY and SVGAGI. The CDR3 has 14 residues. The CDR3 DNA sequence: TGTGCCAGCAGAACCGACAGACGAGCCTACGAGCAGTACTTC. It codes for CASRTDRRAYEQYF.

CDR3 in DNA: TGCGCCAGCAGCCAAGATGCCGACAGTTACCAAGAGACCCAGTACTTC. Translation: CASSQDADSYQETQYF. The chain links TRBV4-3 to TRBJ2-5; D might be TRBD1 (5 bases). The CDR3 contains 16 residues. Germline-derived CDR1 and CDR2 are LGHNA and YSLEER. V gave up 0 bases and J gave up 0 bases, with 11 bases separating them.

The rearrangement uses TRBV6-6 and TRBJ1-2; 7 bases are a match to TRBD1. The junction had 8 bases not matched to a gene; V was cut back by 5 bases and J by 5 bases. The CDR3 runs to 14 residues. Per germline, CDR1 MNHNY and CDR2 SVGAGI (reference sequence). This CDR3 is CASSPTGFRYGYTF. The CDR3 bases are TGTGCCAGCAGTCCGACAGGGTTCCGATATGGCTACACCTTC.

The V gene is TRBV6-5, the J gene TRBJ1-4; D is unclear. Germline CDR1 is MNHEY and CDR2 is SVGAGI. The CDR3 runs to 15 residues. Trimming shortened V by 0 bases and J by 4 bases, and 9 bases separated the two germline ends. The CDR3 sequence is CASSYSTYLNEKLFF. The CDR3 nucleotides read TGTGCCAGCAGTTACTCGACATACCTTAATGAAAAACTGTTTTTT.

V is TRBV7-8 and J is TRBJ1-2; possible D gene TRBD1, 5 bases. The CDR3 loop spans 15 amino acids. Trimming removed 1 base from V and 3 bases from J, with 12 bases in between. Germline lookup yields CDR1 SGHVS and CDR2 FQNEAQ. The CDR3: CASSLGTGRDYGYTF. CDR3 nucleotide sequence: TGTGCCAGCAGCTTAGGCACGGGCAGGGACTATGGCTACACCTTC.

The chain is built from TRBV28 and TRBJ1-2; D call uncertain. This CDR3 has 13 amino acids. The V gene's germline CDR1 is MDHEN and CDR2 SYDVKM. V was pared by 2 bases and J by 5 bases, with 9 bases between. The CDR3 loop reads CASSLEGIYGYTF. As DNA, the CDR3 is TGTGCCAGCAGTTTAGAGGGAATTTATGGCTACACCTTC.

The chain combines TRBV19 with TRBJ2-7; D not certain. The germline gives CDR1 LNHDA, CDR2 SQIVND (reference sequence). This CDR3 is 12 amino acids long. Trimming left V 3 bases short and J 3 bases short, with 6 bases between. The CDR3 protein is CASSIPDYEQYF. CDR3 in DNA: TGTGCCAGTAGTATTCCAGACTACGAGCAGTACTTC.

The V call is TRBV5-1, the J call TRBJ2-5, with D maybe TRBD2 (6 bases). This CDR3 comprises 15 residues. Per germline, CDR1 SGHRS and CDR2 YFSETQ. Trimming removed 0 bases from V and 4 bases from J, with 13 bases in between. CDR3 in DNA: TGCGCCAGCAGCTTGGATCTTAGCGGAGTAGAGACCCAGTACTTC. This sequence encodes CASSLDLSGVETQYF.

The rearrangement links TRBV19 to TRBJ2-1, with 9 bases lining up with TRBD2. V was clipped by 10 bases and J by 13 bases; unmatched bases: 17. From germline, CDR1 is LNHDA and CDR2 SQIVND (reference sequence). The CDR3 contains 14 residues. CDR3 sequence (DNA): TGTGCCACCAGCAGCGCCCAGACTAGCGGAATTCAGTTCTTC. It translates to CATSSAQTSGIQFF.

This rearrangement joins TRBV6-5 to TRBJ2-3; D assignment may be TRBD1 or TRBD2 (7 bases each). The V end lost 10 bases, the J end lost 1 base, and 18 bases lay between the germline ends. The CDR3 extends over 15 amino acids. Per the germline V gene, CDR1 is MNHEY and CDR2 is SVGAGI. Written as DNA, the CDR3 is TGTGCCACCAGGGGGGGGAGCGGGGGCACAGATACGCAGTATTTT. It encodes CATRGGSGGTDTQYF.

The chain carries TRBV28 and TRBJ2-7, with D unclear. The CDR3 consists of 13 residues. Trimming cost V 6 bases and J 2 bases, with 11 bases left between them. Looked up from germline, CDR1 is MDHEN and CDR2 is SYDVKM. CDR3 DNA sequence: TGTGCCAGCAGACCCCCGGGTGCCTACGAGCAGTACTTC. Protein product: CASRPPGAYEQYF.

The chain carries TRBV18 and TRBJ1-2; 7 positions match TRBD1. The CDR3 extends over 14 amino acids. The germline gives CDR1 KGHSH, CDR2 LQKENI. Trimming at V came to 6 bases and at J to 1 base, leaving 5 bases not matched to a gene. The CDR3 reads CASSLGTVNYGYTF. The CDR3, as DNA: TGTGCCAGCTCCCTAGGGACAGTTAACTATGGCTACACCTTC. Variable domain in full (rest from reference TRBV18 and TRBJ1-2): NAGVMQNPRHLVRRRGQEARLRCSPMKGHSHVYWYRQLPEEGLKFMVYLQKENIIDESGMPKERFSAEFPKEGPSILRIQQVVRGDSAAYFCASSLGTVNYGYTFGSGTRLTVV.